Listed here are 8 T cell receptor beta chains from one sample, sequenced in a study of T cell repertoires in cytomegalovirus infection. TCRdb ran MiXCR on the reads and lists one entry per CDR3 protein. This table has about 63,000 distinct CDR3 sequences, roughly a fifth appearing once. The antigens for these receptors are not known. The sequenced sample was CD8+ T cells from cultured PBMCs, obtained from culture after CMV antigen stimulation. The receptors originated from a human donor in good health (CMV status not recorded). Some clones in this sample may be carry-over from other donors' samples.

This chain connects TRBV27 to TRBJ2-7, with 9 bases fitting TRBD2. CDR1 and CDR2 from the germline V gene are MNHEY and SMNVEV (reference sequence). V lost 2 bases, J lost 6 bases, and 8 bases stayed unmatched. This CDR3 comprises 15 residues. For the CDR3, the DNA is TGTGCCAGCAGTTTACTAGCGGGGTATCCGGGCGAGCAGTACTTC. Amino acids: CASSLLAGYPGEQYF.

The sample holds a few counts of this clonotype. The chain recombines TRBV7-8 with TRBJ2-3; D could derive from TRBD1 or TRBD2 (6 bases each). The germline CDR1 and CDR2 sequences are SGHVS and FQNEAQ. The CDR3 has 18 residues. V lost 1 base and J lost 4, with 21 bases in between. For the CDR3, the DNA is TGTGCCAGCAGCTTAGATGTTGGAGGGGCCAGGGGATCAGATACGCAGTATTTT. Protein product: CASSLDVGGARGSDTQYF.

The CDR3 sequence is CASFPGQGRTEAFF. CDR3 nucleotide sequence: TGTGCCAGCTTCCCGGGACAGGGGCGAACTGAAGCTTTCTTT. The chain has TRBV2 and TRBJ1-1; TRBD1 matches at 10 bases. In germline, CDR1 is SNHLY, CDR2 FYNNEI. V shed 8 bases, J shed 5 bases, and the junction held 8 bases outside the gene matches. There are 14 residues in the CDR3. The entire variable domain, with the rest obtained from reference TRBV2 and TRBJ1-1, is as follows: EPEVTQTPSHQVTQMGQEVILRCVPISNHLYFYWYRQILGQKVEFLVSFYNNEISEKSEIFDDQFSVERPDGSNFTLKIRSTKLEDSAMYFCASFPGQGRTEAFFGQGTRLTVV.

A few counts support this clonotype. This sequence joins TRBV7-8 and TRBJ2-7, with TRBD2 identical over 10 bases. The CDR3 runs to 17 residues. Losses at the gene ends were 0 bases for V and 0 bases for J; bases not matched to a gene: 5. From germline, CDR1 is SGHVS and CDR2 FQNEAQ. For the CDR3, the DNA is TGTGCCAGCAGCTTAGCGGGAAGGACTAGCGGCTCCTACGAGCAGTACTTC. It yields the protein CASSLAGRTSGSYEQYF.

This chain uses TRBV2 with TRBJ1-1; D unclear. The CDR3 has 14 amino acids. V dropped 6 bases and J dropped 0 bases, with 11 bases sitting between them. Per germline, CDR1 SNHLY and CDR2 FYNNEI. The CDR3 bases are TGTGCCAGCAGACCAGGCAGGCTGAACACTGAAGCTTTCTTT. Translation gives CASRPGRLNTEAFF.

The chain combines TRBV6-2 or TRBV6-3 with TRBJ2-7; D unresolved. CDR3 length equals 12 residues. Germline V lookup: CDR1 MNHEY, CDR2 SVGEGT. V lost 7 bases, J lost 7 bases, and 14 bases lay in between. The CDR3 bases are TGTGCCAGCATGCACCGCTACGATGAGCAGTACTTC. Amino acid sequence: CASMHRYDEQYF.

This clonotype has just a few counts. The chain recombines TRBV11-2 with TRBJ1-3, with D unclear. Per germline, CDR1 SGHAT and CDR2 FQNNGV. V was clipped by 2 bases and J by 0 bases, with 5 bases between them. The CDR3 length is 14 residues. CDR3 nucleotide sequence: TGTGCCAGCAGCTTATTGGGCTCTGGAAACACCATATATTTT. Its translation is CASSLLGSGNTIYF. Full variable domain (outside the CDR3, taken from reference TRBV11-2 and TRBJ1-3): EAGVAQSPRYKIIEKRQSVAFWCNPISGHATLYWYQQILGQGPKLLIQFQNNGVVDDSQLPKDRFSAERLKGVDSTLKIQPAKLEDSAVYLCASSLLGSGNTIYFGEGSWLTVV.

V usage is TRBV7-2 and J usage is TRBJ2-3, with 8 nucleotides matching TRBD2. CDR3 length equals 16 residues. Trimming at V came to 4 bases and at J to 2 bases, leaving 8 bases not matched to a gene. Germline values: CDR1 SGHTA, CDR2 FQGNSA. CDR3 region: CASSSPGGGYTDTQYF. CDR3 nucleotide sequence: TGTGCCAGCAGCTCCCCGGGCGGGGGGTACACAGATACGCAGTATTTT.